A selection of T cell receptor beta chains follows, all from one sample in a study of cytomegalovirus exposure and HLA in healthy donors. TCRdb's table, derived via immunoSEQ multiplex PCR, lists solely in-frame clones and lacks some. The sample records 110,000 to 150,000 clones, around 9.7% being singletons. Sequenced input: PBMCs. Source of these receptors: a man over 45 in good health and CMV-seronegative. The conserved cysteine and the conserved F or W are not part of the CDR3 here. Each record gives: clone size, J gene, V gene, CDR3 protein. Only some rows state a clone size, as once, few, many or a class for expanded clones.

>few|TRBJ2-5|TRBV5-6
ASSFGTGIETQY
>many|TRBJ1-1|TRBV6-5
ASSYWGQNTEAF
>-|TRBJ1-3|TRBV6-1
ASSVIWAGPSRSGNTIY
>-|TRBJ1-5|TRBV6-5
ASSQNSGQPQH
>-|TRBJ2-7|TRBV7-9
ASTGTSGISYEQY
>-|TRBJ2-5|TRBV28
ASRGSGGGETQY
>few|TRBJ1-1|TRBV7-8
ASSPDRFQTEAF
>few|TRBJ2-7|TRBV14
ASSTTSGGSYEQY
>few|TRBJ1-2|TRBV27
ATGTGLNYGYT
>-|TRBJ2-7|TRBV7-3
ASSLSRTGSYEQY
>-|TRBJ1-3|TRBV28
ASTYHGIGNTIY
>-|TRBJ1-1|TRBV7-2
ASSLGPGMNTEAF
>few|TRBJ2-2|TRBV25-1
ASTGGGDTGELF
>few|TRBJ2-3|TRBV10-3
AISGLAGGGDTQY
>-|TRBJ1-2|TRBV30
AWSVGGGYGYT
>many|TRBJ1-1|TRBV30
AWSVGRGRAF
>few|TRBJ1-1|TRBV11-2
ASSQLWGVSEAF
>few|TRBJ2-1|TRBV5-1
ASRATGGSYNEQF
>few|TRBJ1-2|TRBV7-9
ASSPLAGKFGYT
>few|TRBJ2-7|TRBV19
ATAPPGQGYEQY
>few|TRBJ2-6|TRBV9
ASSGQGKFSGANVLT
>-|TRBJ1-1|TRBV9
ASSFNLDGGQAF
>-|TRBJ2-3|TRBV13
ASSLGRETDTQY
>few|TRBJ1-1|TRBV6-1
ASSEVGGLLNTEAF
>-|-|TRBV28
ASSLKAGGLALYEQY
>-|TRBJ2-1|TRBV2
ASRAEASGGADEQF
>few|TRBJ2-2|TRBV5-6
ASSRTPNTGELF
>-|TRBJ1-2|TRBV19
ASSIREGLKIRGYT
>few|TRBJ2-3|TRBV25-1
ASSDRRRTGDTQY
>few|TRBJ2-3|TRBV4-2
ASSQDIRTDTQY
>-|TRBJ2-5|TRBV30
AWSAGIQETQY
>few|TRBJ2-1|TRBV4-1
ASSQVERGGHEQF
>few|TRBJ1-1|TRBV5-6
ASTPGQMVTEAF
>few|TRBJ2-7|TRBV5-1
ASSPGTVSYEQY
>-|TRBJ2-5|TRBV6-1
ASVGRSETQY
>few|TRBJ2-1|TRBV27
ASSLELAGGYNEQF
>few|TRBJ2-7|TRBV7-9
ASSSISGTGNPYEQY
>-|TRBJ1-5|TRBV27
ASSFTGGNQPQH
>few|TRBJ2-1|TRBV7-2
ASSSEIRGNEQF
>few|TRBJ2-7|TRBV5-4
ATTGTGVRDASYEQY
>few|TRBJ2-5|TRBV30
ACSWTPRETQY
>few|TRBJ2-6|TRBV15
ATSLHRDFSGANVLT
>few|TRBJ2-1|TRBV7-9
ASSLSARGYNEQF
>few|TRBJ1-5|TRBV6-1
ASRGEGRIQPQH
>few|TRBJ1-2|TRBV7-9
ASGARDRGLRPTNYGYT
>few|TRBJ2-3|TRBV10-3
AISDRSSGTFTDTQY
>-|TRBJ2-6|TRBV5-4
ASSSRDSPSGANVLT
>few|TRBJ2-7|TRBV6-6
ASSSVATHEQY
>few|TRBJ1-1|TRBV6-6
ASSQTGVPLEAF